These 19 T cell receptor beta chains came from one sample sequenced in a study of shared clonotypes between healthy human individuals. Assay: immunoSEQ multiplex PCR; the TCRdb copy retains only in-frame clones and omits some. Among approximately 2.5 million clones, roughly 93% were seen once, and the ten largest hold approximately 0.35%. The sample consisted of naive CD4+ T cells from PBMCs. Subset given: CD45RA+ positively selected. All receptors derive from a man between 18 and 35 years old in good health. Some clones in this sample may be carry-over from other donors' samples.

In the case of this clone: Other DNA variants within this sample encode the same CDR3. This rearrangement joins TRBV6-4 to TRBJ2-2; maybe TRBD2 (6 bases). Germline CDR1 MRHNA, CDR2 SNTAGT. V lost 6 bases and J lost 2, with 10 bases in between. The CDR3 extends over 14 amino acids. The CDR3 nucleotides read TGTGCCAGCAGAGGGACTTCAAACACCGGGGAGCTGTTTTTT. Residues: CASRGTSNTGELFF.

The chain links TRBV10-1 to TRBJ2-5; 8 bases are shared with TRBD2. Germline lookup yields CDR1 WNHNN and CDR2 SYGVQD (reference sequence). J lost 5 bases, V lost 3 bases, and 8 bases had no gene match. The CDR3 consists of 15 residues. The CDR3, as DNA: TGCGCCAGCAGTGATAGTCTAGCGGGTCCTGAGACCCAGTACTTC. Its translation is CASSDSLAGPETQYF.

This sequence joins TRBV19 and TRBJ2-7; 8 bases map to TRBD1. Trimming took 8 bases from V and 4 from J; bases not matched to a gene: 10. This CDR3 region has 14 residues. Germline V gives CDR1 LNHDA, CDR2 SQIVND (reference sequence). The CDR3 here is CASRTGQGGYEQYF. In DNA form, the CDR3 reads TGTGCCAGTCGAACAGGACAGGGTGGGTACGAGCAGTACTTC.

V is TRBV25-1 and J is TRBJ1-5; perhaps TRBD1 as D (6 bases). V was trimmed by 5 bases and J by 7 bases, leaving 15 bases between them. The CDR3 covers 14 residues. The germline V gene has CDR1 MGHDK and CDR2 SYGVNS. The CDR3 loop reads CASSNSAGAQPQHF. The CDR3 DNA sequence: TGTGCCAGCAGTAACTCGGCAGGGGCCCAGCCCCAGCATTTT.

This chain uses TRBV5-8 with TRBJ2-5; D call uncertain. Looked up from germline, CDR1 is SGHTS and CDR2 is YDEGEE. The length of the CDR3 is 13 residues. Trimming cost V 4 bases and J 2 bases, with 9 bases left between them. CDR3 DNA: TGTGCCAGCAGCCTGGAATGGCAAGAGACCCAGTACTTC. It yields the protein CASSLEWQETQYF.

The chain is built from TRBV6-1 and TRBJ1-2; possible D gene TRBD1, 5 bases. The CDR3 consists of 14 residues. V was pared by 0 bases and J by 8 bases, with 13 bases between. The germline V gene encodes CDR1 MNHNS and CDR2 SASEGT. The CDR3 nucleotides are TGTGCCAGCAGTGAAGCCGCGGGGCCTAGGGGCTACACCTTC. Residues: CASSEAAGPRGYTF.

This clone was observed a single time. The V and J genes are TRBV12-5 and TRBJ2-7; TRBD2 matches at 8 bases. The CDR3 covers 14 residues. With 8 bases clipped from V and 5 bases from J, the junction kept 11 bases outside the gene matches. Germline V gives CDR1 LGHNT, CDR2 FRNRAP. CDR3 region: CASLQGGRLHEQYF. Here the CDR3 DNA reads TGTGCTAGTTTGCAAGGCGGGAGGCTCCACGAGCAGTACTTC.

The chain couples TRBV4-1 to TRBJ1-4; the match to TRBD1 covers 7 bases. V lost 0 bases and J lost 8; bases outside the gene matches: 9. There are 16 residues in the CDR3. Germline-derived CDR1 and CDR2 are MGHRA and YSYEKL. The DNA for the CDR3 is TGCGCCAGCAGCCAAGATGGGCGGGACAGCGGGGAAAAACTGTTTTTT. Its protein product is CASSQDGRDSGEKLFF.

Of note for this clone: Other DNA sequences in the sample encode the same CDR3. The genes are TRBV5-1 and TRBJ2-5; no clear D. The J call is uncertain, as TRBJ2-7 better fits the DNA end. The CDR3 length is 12 residues. Germline-derived CDR1 and CDR2 are SGHRS and YFSETQ. CDR3 sequence reads: CASSLGAYEQYF. In DNA form, the CDR3 reads TGCGCCAGCAGCTTGGGGGCCTACGAGCAGTACTTC.

The chain links TRBV28 to TRBJ1-3, with D tentatively TRBD1 (5 bases). CDR1 and CDR2 (germline): MDHEN, SYDVKM. The CDR3 is 14 residues long. With 7 bases removed from V and 2 bases from J, the gap between germline ends came to 12 bases. The CDR3 here is CASIGDRAGNTIYF. The CDR3 nucleotides are TGTGCCAGCATAGGCGACAGAGCTGGAAACACCATATATTTT.

The chain employs TRBV4-2 and TRBJ2-3; D not certain. The V end was cut by 0 bases, the J end by 7 bases, with 11 bases between. Looked up from germline, CDR1 is LGHNA and CDR2 is YNFKEQ. The CDR3 sequence is 14 residues long. CDR3 protein: CASSQEPLAYTQYF. Written as DNA, the CDR3 is TGTGCCAGCAGCCAAGAACCTCTGGCCTATACGCAGTATTTT.

The V gene is TRBV6-5, the J gene TRBJ1-4; D gene unclear. The CDR3 runs 15 residues. V was shortened by 2 bases and J by 4 bases, with 11 bases between the two germline ends. Germline V gene lookup returns CDR1 MNHEY and CDR2 SVGAGI. Written as DNA, the CDR3 is TGTGCCAGCAGTTACACAAGGGCCTTTAATGAAAAACTGTTTTTT. Translating it yields CASSYTRAFNEKLFF.

J is TRBJ2-1 and V is TRBV10-3; no reliable D call. The ends were cut back, 7 bases at V and 5 bases at J, with 18 bases in the middle. This CDR3 spans 15 amino acids. Per the germline V gene, CDR1 is ENHRY and CDR2 is SYGVKD. CDR3 residues: CAIKKDAPPDNEQFF. In nucleotides, the CDR3 is TGTGCCATCAAAAAAGACGCTCCCCCTGACAATGAGCAGTTCTTC.

The chain joins TRBV27 to TRBJ1-5; the D is unclear. V was clipped by 5 bases and J by 0 bases, with 20 bases between them. Per germline, CDR1 MNHEY and CDR2 SMNVEV (reference sequence). This CDR3 has 18 amino acids. CDR3 protein: CASSPIGPPEVSNQPQHF. In nucleotides, the CDR3 is TGTGCCAGCAGTCCCATCGGGCCCCCAGAAGTTAGCAATCAGCCCCAGCATTTT.

The V and J genes are TRBV9 and TRBJ2-3; perhaps TRBD2 as D (6 bases). The V and J ends lost 3 bases and 6 bases respectively, with 20 bases between them. The V gene's germline CDR1 is SGDLS and CDR2 YYNGEE. The CDR3 totals 16 residues. The DNA of the CDR3 is TGTGCCAGCAGCGGTTTTGCGGGAAGCGATGCGGATACGCAGTATTTT. It translates to CASSGFAGSDADTQYF.

The rearrangement joins TRBV15 to TRBJ1-4; D call uncertain. Per germline, CDR1 LNHNV and CDR2 YYDKDF (reference sequence). Trimming removed 2 bases at V and 4 bases at J, with 11 bases between. The CDR3 covers 15 residues. The CDR3 is CATSRYAGGNEKLFF. The CDR3 DNA follows: TGTGCCACCAGCAGATACGCAGGTGGTAATGAAAAACTGTTTTTT.

The chain carries TRBV11-2 and TRBJ1-3, with D unclear. The CDR3 spans 15 residues. CDR1 SGHAT and CDR2 FQNNGV come from the germline V gene. The germline V and J ends were trimmed by 2 bases and 2 bases, with 10 bases remaining between them. Here the CDR3 DNA reads TGTGCCAGCAGCTTACTCATTTTGCCTGGAAACACCATATATTTT. This codes for CASSLLILPGNTIYF. Full variable domain (rest looked up from reference TRBV11-2 and TRBJ1-3): EAGVAQSPRYKIIEKRQSVAFWCNPISGHATLYWYQQILGQGPKLLIQFQNNGVVDDSQLPKDRFSAERLKGVDSTLKIQPAKLEDSAVYLCASSLLILPGNTIYFGEGSWLTVV.

The rearrangement uses TRBV4-1 and TRBJ2-7, with 11 bases identical to TRBD2. The V segment lost 4 bases and the J segment 6 bases; nucleotides outside the gene matches: 5. The CDR3 is made up of 14 amino acids. The germline V gene encodes CDR1 MGHRA and CDR2 YSYEKL. CDR3 nucleotide sequence: TGCGCCAGCAGCCTACTAGCGGGAGTAGGCGAGCAGTACTTC. It translates to CASSLLAGVGEQYF.

The CDR3 bases are TGCAGCGTCGTTAGCGGGAGCTCCTACAATGAGCAGTTCTTC. Protein product: CSVVSGSSYNEQFF. The chain combines TRBV29-1 with TRBJ2-1; 9 nucleotides agree with TRBD2. CDR3 size: 14 residues. The germline V gene has CDR1 SQVTM and CDR2 ANQGSEA. The V gene end was trimmed by 6 bases and the J gene end by 0 bases; junction bases not matched to a gene: 3.